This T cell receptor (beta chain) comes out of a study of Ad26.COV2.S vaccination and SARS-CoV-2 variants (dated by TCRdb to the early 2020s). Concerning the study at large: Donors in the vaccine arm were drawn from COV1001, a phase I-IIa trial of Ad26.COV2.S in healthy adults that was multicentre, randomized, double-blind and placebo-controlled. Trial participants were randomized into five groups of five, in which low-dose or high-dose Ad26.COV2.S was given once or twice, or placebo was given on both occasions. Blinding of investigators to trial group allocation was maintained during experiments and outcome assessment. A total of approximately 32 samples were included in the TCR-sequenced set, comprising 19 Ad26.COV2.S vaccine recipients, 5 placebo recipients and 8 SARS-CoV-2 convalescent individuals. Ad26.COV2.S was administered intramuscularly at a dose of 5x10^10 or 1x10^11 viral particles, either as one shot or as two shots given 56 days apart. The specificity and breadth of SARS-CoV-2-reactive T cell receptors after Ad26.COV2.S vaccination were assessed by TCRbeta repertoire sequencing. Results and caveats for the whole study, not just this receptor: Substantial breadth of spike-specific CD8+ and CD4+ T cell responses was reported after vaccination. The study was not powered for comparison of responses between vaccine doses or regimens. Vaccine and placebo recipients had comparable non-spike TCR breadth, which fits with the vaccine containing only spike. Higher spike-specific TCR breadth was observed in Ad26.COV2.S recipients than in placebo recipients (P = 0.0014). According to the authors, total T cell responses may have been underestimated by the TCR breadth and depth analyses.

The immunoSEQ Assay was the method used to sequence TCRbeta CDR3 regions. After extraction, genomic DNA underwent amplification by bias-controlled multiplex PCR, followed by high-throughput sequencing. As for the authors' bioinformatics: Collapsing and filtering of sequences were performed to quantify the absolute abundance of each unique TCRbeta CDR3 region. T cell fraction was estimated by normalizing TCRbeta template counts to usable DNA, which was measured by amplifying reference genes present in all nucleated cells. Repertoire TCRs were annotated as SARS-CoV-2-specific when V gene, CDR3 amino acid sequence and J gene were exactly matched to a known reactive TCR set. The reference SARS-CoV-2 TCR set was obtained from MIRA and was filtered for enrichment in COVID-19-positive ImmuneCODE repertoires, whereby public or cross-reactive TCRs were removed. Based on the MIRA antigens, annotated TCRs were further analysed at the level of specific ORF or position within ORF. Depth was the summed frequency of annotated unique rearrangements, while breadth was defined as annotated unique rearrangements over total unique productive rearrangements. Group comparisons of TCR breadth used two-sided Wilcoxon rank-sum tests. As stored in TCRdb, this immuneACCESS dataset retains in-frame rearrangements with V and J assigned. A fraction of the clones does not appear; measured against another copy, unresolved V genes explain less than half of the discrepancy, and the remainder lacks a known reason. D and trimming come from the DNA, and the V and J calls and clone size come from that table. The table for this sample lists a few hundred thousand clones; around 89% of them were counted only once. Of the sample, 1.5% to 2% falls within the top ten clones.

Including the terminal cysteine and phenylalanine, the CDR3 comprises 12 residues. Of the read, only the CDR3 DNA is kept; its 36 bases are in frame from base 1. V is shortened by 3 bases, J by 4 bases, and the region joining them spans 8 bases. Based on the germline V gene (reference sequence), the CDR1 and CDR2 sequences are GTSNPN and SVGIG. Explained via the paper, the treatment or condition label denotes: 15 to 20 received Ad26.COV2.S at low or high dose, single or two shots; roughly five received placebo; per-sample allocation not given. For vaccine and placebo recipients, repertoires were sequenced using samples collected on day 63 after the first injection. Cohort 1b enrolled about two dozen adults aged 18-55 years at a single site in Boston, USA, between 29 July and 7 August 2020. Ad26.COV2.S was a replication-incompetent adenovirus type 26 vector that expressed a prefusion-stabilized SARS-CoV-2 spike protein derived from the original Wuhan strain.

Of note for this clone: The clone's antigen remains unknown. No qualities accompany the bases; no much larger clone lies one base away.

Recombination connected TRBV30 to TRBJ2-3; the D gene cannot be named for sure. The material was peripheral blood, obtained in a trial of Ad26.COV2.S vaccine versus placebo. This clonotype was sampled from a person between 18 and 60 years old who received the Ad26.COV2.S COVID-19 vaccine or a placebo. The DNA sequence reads TGTGCCTGGAGCGGGTTTGCAGATACGCAGTATTTT. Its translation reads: CAWSGFADTQYF.